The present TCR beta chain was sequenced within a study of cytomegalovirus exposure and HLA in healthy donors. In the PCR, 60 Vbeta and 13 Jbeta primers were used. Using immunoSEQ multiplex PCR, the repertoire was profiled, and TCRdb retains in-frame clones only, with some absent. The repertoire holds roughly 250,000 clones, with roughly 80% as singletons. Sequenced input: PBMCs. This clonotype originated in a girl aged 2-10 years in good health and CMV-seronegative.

CDR3 in DNA: TGTGCCAGCAGCTTAGCCAGGTCTTCCACTGAAGCTTTCTTT. It translates to CASSLARSSTEAFF. This chain connects TRBV7-9 to TRBJ1-1; D gene unclear. Germline lookup yields CDR1 SEHNR and CDR2 FQNEAQ (reference sequence). V lost 0 bases to trimming and J lost 4 bases, with 9 bases between them. This CDR3 spans 14 amino acids.